The source of this T cell receptor (beta chain) is a study of chemoradiotherapy in HPV16-positive cancers. Germline-derived CDR1 and CDR2 are GTSNPN and SVGIG (reference sequence). Trimming cost V 2 bases and J 6 bases, with 20 bases left between them. The CDR3 has 15 amino acids. Clones were sequenced by immunoSEQ multiplex PCR, and TCRdb holds only the in-frame ones, with some missing. The repertoire holds more than 6,000 clones, with 88% as singletons. This sample comprised tumor tissue, obtained from a patient who underwent chemoradiotherapy. This clonotype was sampled from a human donor with HPV-associated anogenital cancer. V usage is TRBV30 and J usage is TRBJ2-7; maybe TRBD1 (7 bases). CDR3 sequence reads: CAWSRRGQRSGEQYF. CDR3 nucleotides: TGTGCCTGGAGTCGGAGGGGACAGCGGAGCGGCGAGCAGTACTTC.